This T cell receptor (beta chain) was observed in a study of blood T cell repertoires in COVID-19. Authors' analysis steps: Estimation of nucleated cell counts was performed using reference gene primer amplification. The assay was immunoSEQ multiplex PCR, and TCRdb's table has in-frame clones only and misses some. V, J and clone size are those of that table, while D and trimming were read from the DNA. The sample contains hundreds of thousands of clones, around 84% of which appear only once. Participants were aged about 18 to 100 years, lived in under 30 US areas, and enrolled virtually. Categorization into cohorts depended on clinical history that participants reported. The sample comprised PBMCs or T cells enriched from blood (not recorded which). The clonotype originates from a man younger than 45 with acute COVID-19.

CDR3 region: CASSQPGQGDRGYTF. In DNA form, the CDR3 reads TGCGCCAGCAGCCAGCCGGGACAGGGGGACAGGGGCTACACCTTC. The chain employs TRBV4-1 and TRBJ1-2; 11 positions agree with TRBD1. Unmatched junction bases numbered 8, after V lost 3 bases and J lost 8 bases. This CDR3 region has 15 residues. Germline loops: CDR1 MGHRA, CDR2 YSYEKL.